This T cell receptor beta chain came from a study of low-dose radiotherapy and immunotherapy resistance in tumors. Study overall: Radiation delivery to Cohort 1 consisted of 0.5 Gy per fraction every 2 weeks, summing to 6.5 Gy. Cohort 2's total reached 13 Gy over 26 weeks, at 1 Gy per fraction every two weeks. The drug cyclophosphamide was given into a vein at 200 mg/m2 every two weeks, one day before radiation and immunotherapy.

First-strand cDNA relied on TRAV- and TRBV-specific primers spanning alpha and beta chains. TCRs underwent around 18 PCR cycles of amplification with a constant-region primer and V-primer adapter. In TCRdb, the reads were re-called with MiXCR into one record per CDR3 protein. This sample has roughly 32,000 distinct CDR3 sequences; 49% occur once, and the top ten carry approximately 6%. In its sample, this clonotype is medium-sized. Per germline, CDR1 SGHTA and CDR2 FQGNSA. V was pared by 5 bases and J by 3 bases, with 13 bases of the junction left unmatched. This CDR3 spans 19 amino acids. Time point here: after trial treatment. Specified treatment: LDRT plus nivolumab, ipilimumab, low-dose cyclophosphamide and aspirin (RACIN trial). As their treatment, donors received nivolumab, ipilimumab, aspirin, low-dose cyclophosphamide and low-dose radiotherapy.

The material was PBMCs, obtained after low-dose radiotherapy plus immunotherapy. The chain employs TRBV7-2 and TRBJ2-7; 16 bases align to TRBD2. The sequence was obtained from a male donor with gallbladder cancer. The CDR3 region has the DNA TGTGCCAGCAGCACTCCGGGACTAGCGGGGGGGCCCTATATCTACGAGCAGTACTTC. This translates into CASSTPGLAGGPYIYEQYF.